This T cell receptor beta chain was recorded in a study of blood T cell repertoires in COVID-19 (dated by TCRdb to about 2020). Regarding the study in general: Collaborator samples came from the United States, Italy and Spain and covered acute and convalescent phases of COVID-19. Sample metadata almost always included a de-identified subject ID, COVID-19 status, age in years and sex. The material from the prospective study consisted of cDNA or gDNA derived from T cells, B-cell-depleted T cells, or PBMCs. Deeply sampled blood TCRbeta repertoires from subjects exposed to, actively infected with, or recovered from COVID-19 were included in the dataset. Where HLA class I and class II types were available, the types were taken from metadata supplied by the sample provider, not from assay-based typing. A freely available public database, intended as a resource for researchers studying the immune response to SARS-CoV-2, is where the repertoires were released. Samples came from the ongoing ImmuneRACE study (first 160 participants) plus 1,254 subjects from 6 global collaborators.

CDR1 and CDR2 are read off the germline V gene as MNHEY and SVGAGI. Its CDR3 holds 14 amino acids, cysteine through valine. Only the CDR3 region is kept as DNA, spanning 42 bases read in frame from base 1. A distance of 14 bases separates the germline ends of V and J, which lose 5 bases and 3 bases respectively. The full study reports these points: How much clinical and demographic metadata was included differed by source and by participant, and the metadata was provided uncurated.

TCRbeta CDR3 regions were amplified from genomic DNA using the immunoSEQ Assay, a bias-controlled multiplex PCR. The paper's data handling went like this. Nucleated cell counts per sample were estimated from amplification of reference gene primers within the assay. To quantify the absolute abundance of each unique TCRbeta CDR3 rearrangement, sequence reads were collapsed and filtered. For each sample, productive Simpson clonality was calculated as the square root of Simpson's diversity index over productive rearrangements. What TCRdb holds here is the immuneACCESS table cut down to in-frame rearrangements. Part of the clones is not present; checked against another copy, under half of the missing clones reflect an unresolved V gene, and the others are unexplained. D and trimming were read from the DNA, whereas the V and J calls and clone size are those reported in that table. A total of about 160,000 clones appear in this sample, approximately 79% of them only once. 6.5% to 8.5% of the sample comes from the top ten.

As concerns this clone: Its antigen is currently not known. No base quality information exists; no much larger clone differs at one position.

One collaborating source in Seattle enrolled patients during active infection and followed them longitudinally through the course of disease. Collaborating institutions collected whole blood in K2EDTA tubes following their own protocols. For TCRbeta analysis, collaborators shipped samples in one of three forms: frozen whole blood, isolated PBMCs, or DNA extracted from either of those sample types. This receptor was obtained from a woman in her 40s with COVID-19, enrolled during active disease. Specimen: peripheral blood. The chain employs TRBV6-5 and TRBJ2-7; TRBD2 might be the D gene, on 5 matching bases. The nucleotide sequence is TGTGCCAGCAGTCTCCGGGAAGAGCGCTACGAGCAGTACGTC. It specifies CASSLREERYEQYV.